The present entry profiles one TCR beta chain with its context. This clone was detected only a few times. The clone's antigen remains unknown. Nothing much larger sits one base from this clone, and base qualities are not available. Patients with a history of autoimmune disease or receiving systemic immunosuppression were excluded from the trial. Peripheral blood for TCR sequencing was collected from all dose cohorts at baseline, on cycle 4 day 1, and on cycle 7 day 1. Samples were obtained from an open-label, multicenter, first-in-human phase I dose-escalation trial of ivuxolimab. Adults with locally advanced or metastatic melanoma, renal cell carcinoma, hepatocellular carcinoma or head and neck squamous cell carcinoma were enrolled in the trial. Before TCR sequencing, CD4+ and CD8+ T cells were separately sorted from peripheral blood. For sequencing of the TCRbeta CDR3 region, genomic DNA was extracted from the sorted cells. The immunoSEQ Assay was used for sequencing of TCRbeta CDR3 regions. The table comes from immuneACCESS by way of TCRdb, which keeps in-frame sequences with V and J called. Part of the clones is missing from these tables; in studies checked, under half for an unresolved V gene and the rest for unknown reasons. This sample comprises roughly 29,000 clones, more than 70% of them detected only once. Together, the top ten hold roughly a sixth of the sample.

The CDR3 measures 13 amino acids from cysteine to phenylalanine. Only the CDR3 portion is preserved as DNA: 39 bases, with reading frame beginning at the first base. V is reduced by 0 bases and J by 10 bases, leaving a spacing of 7 bases between them. The germline V gene encodes CDR1 LGHNA and CDR2 YNFKEQ. This sample was taken from a study of OX40 agonist ivuxolimab in advanced cancers. For context, the study as a whole: Ivuxolimab was an agonistic, fully human IgG2 monoclonal antibody directed against OX40 (CD134), a costimulatory receptor. The paper covers the monotherapy dose-escalation part of the phase I ivuxolimab trial, which included N ≈ 50 patients. Partial responses were achieved by three dose-escalation patients, of whom one had hepatocellular carcinoma and two had cutaneous melanoma. Among the 52 dose-escalation patients, approximately 20 had hepatocellular carcinoma, approximately 15 melanoma, 9 renal cell carcinoma and 9 head and neck cancer. Peripheral TCRbeta sequencing aimed to test whether ivuxolimab altered TCR sequence diversity and caused clonal T-cell expansion. Intravenous ivuxolimab was administered to patients every 2 weeks at six dose levels: 0.01, 0.1, 0.3, 1.5, 3 and 10 mg/kg. The dose-escalation cohort was around 83% male with a mean age of roughly 62 years, ranging from roughly 23 to 90. Prior anti-PD-1, anti-PD-L1 or anti-CTLA-4 therapy was permitted, and checkpoint inhibitors had been received by around 39% of dose-escalation patients. Results the study describes overall, beyond this receptor: Low levels of normalized T-cell clonal expansion were also seen in some nonresponding patients. After ivuxolimab, expanded clones were on average more numerous among CD8+ T cells than among CD4+ T cells. The antigen specificity of the peripheral T cells that underwent clonal expansion was not determined. At doses of 0.1 to 3.0 mg/kg, clonal expansion of both CD4+ and CD8+ blood T cells was observed from baseline to week 6. In partial responders in the 0.1-3.0 mg/kg groups, normalized peripheral clonal expansion was found to be among the lowest, especially among CD8+ T cells.

Specimen: CD4+ or CD8+ T cells sorted from blood, collected in a trial of the OX40 agonist ivuxolimab. Here the chain combines TRBV4-2 and TRBJ1-6, with the D gene uncertain. The TCR was taken from an adult with an advanced solid tumor such as melanoma, head and neck, liver or kidney cancer. The bases read TGTGCCAGCAGCCAAGAAGGAGCATCACCCCTCCACTTT. Its product reads: CASSQEGASPLHF.